This T cell receptor beta chain was found in a study of blood T cells in healthy people across ages (dated by TCRdb to 2014 to 2015). Context from the whole study: In model experiments, roughly one uniquely barcoded TCR beta cDNA molecule per two T cells was captured by template switching. The study measured age-related changes in TCR beta repertoire diversity using deep sequencing normalized with unique cDNA molecular identifiers. Using the same blood draw, the study looked at two additional independent replicas of 1 million unique cDNA reads for two donors, one aged 18 to 30 and the other aged 80 or older. Donors of different ages were randomly distributed across sequencing lanes to avoid experimental bias. The donors were divided into four age groups: young (average around 15 years), middle-aged (about 40), aged (roughly 66) and long-lived (roughly 86). The paper's findings and limits, for the study overall: As age increased, observed TCR beta diversity per million T cells dropped in a roughly linear way, and a significant reduction was already evident by age 40. Donor CMV infection status was unknown, potentially confounding age-related changes in expanded clonotypes. Bulk unsorted PBMC profiling prevented conclusive comparison of naive and antigen-experienced compartments. Total diversity estimates from one million sequenced T cells were considered lower bounds and underestimates. Compared with the aged group, more naive CD4+ T cells, fewer expanded clones and increased TCR diversity were shown by the long-lived group, suggesting age selection. A strong correlation was found between observed TCR beta diversity and the percentage of naive T cells measured by flow cytometry.

The method was 5' RACE. For sequencing, an Illumina HiSeq 2500 was employed. A second roughly 6 to 12 cycle PCR used a sample-barcoded 5' primer and a J-beta primer mix. A template-switch 5' adaptor carrying 12 random nucleotides introduced a unique molecular identifier onto each TCR beta cDNA molecule. Each sample yielded at least 2.5 million CDR3-containing paired-end reads. First-strand cDNA was synthesized from all RNA with the Mint cDNA synthesis kit, primed by a TRBC-specific oligonucleotide. Following uracil-DNA glycosylase treatment, a first 18-cycle PCR with universal primers M1SS and BC2_uni_R was performed on all cDNA. Per the authors' processing: For normalization, 1 million high-quality reads, each with a distinct molecular identifier, were randomly selected from each sample. Reads sharing molecular identifiers were discarded rather than binned into consensus sequences. MiTCR, with a Q25 quality threshold and the strictest error-elimination algorithm, was used for CDR3 identification, clonotype clustering and error correction. A nonparametric unseen species model with Euler transformation was used to estimate lower-bound total TCR beta diversity. In-frame beta chains were kept once TCRdb had trimmed the public reads at Q25 with fastp and called clones with MiXCR. Merged by CDR3 protein, the rows form single entries marked with the most common genes and DNA. What appears here as the V and J calls and clone size reflects TCRdb's work, not the paper's. The table for this sample lists 1.5 million to 2 million distinct CDR3 sequences; 40% to 55% of them were counted only once. Of the sample, 2% to 2.5% is held by the ten largest clones.

The roughly 37 donors, aged about 6 to 100 years, were systemically healthy Caucasian individuals from Russia. Roughly 9 milliliters of peripheral blood were drawn from each donor into EDTA-treated Vacutainer tubes. Ficoll-Paque density-gradient centrifugation was used to isolate PBMCs, with at least 6.5 million per sample. Trizol reagent was used to extract total RNA from PBMCs, with at least 5 micrograms per sample. For every donor, flow cytometry on a PBMC aliquot measured the percentage of naive CD45RAhigh/CD27high T cells. With respect to this clonotype: Its cognate antigen has yet to be identified. No quality values exist for individual bases; no much larger clone is one base distant.

CDR1 SGHTA and CDR2 FQGNSA are derived from the germline V gene. CDR3 length: 14 amino acids, cysteine to phenylalanine. This entry keeps only the CDR3 DNA: 42 bases, framed from base 1. The germline ends are 11 bases apart after V is trimmed by 2 bases and J by 7 bases. Sequenced: blood. The clonotype was recovered from a woman aged 40 to 50 in good health. This chain is built from TRBV7-2 and TRBJ1-4, with an unclear D gene assignment. CDR3 loop: CASSLSQAVEKLFF. In nucleotides, the sequence is TGTGCCAGCAGCTTATCGCAGGCGGTTGAAAAACTGTTTTTT.